One sample yielded the 9 T cell receptor beta chains listed below, sequenced in a study of blood T cell repertoires in COVID-19. Sequencing used immunoSEQ multiplex PCR; TCRdb keeps in-frame clones, though not all of them. The table includes some 240,000 clones, more than 65% detected once. The sample consisted of PBMCs or T cells enriched from blood (not recorded which). These receptors all stem from a man aged 45 to 65 who had recovered from COVID-19.

V and J are TRBV27 and TRBJ2-7, with a weak D call TRBD2 (7 bases). CDR1 MNHEY and CDR2 SMNVEV come from the germline V gene (reference sequence). V lost 5 bases to trimming and J lost 2 bases, with 13 bases between them. The CDR3 covers 14 residues. The CDR3 DNA sequence: TGTGCCAGCAGTGGACTAGGGGGAGCCTACGAGCAGTACTTC. This gives the protein CASSGLGGAYEQYF.

The gene calls are TRBV27 and TRBJ2-7, with 7 positions matching TRBD1. CDR1 and CDR2 (germline): MNHEY, SMNVEV (reference sequence). With 10 bases clipped from V and 6 bases from J, the junction kept 12 bases outside the gene matches. The length of the CDR3 is 13 residues. This CDR3 reads CATTDRLSREQYF. As DNA, the CDR3 is TGTGCCACCACGGACAGGCTTTCCCGCGAGCAGTACTTC.

The table lists this clone with a few counts. This sequence joins TRBV19 and TRBJ1-3, with D unclear. V was pared by 3 bases and J by 4 bases, with 10 bases between. Per the germline V gene, CDR1 is LNHDA and CDR2 is SQIVND (reference sequence). The CDR3 totals 14 residues. CDR3 nucleotide sequence: TGTGCCAGTAGTATCGTTGGTGGCGGAAACACCATATATTTT. Translation gives CASSIVGGGNTIYF.

The chain recombines TRBV27 with TRBJ1-6; TRBD1 matches at 9 bases. The CDR3 contains 14 residues. Germline trimming cut 5 bases from V and 6 bases from J; bases unmatched to any gene: 2. Germline V gene lookup returns CDR1 MNHEY and CDR2 SMNVEV (reference sequence). CDR3 sequence reads: CASSPGQGNSPLHF. CDR3 DNA: TGTGCCAGCAGTCCGGGACAGGGTAATTCACCCCTCCACTTT.

This chain uses TRBV19 with TRBJ2-7; maybe TRBD2 (5 bases). CDR3 size: 14 residues. V was shortened by 3 bases and J by 3 bases, with 12 bases between the two germline ends. The germline V gene has CDR1 LNHDA and CDR2 SQIVND (reference sequence). CDR3: CASSIGLANYEQYF. Here the CDR3 DNA reads TGTGCCAGTAGTATCGGACTCGCAAACTACGAGCAGTACTTC.

This clone appeared once. The chain uses TRBV19 and TRBJ2-3; 8 bases are a match to TRBD2. CDR1 and CDR2 from the germline V gene are LNHDA and SQIVND (reference sequence). Losses at the gene ends were 11 bases for V and 4 bases for J; bases not matched to a gene: 17. The CDR3 has 16 amino acids. This chain's CDR3 is CADHLNRAGAPDTQYF. The CDR3 DNA sequence: TGTGCCGATCACCTTAACCGAGCGGGAGCCCCAGATACGCAGTATTTT. The whole variable domain, remainder taken from reference TRBV19 and TRBJ2-3, is DGGITQSPKYLFRKEGQNVTLSCEQNLNHDAMYWYRQDPGQGLRLIYYSQIVNDFQKGDIAEGYSVSREKKESFPLTVTSAQKNPTAFYLCADHLNRAGAPDTQYFGPGTRLTVL.

The CDR3 here is CASSQVRGTTKNIQYF. The CDR3 nucleotides read TGCGCCAGCAGCCAAGTTAGAGGGACAACCAAAAACATTCAGTACTTC. The genes are TRBV4-1 and TRBJ2-4, with D perhaps matching TRBD1 (6 bases). The V and J ends lost 1 base and 2 bases respectively, with 12 bases between them. This CDR3 has 16 amino acids. Per the germline V gene, CDR1 is MGHRA and CDR2 is YSYEKL.

The CDR3 loop reads CASGEGRADTQYF. The DNA for the CDR3 is TGTGCCAGCGGCGAAGGGAGGGCGGATACGCAGTATTTT. V gene TRBV7-2 combines with J gene TRBJ2-3; TRBD2 matches 7 bases. The CDR3 extends over 13 amino acids. Germline lookup yields CDR1 SGHTA and CDR2 FQGNSA. Trimming at V came to 8 bases and at J to 6 bases, leaving 8 bases not matched to a gene.

J is TRBJ2-3 and V is TRBV19, with TRBD2 matching over 10 bases. The CDR3 has 16 amino acids. Unmatched junction bases numbered 9, after V lost 7 bases and J lost 2 bases. The germline V gene encodes CDR1 LNHDA and CDR2 SQIVND (reference sequence). CDR3 sequence (DNA): TGTGCCAGTAAGGGGAGGACTAGCGGTATCACAGATACGCAGTATTTT. It is translated as CASKGRTSGITDTQYF. The whole variable domain, remainder taken from reference TRBV19 and TRBJ2-3, is DGGITQSPKYLFRKEGQNVTLSCEQNLNHDAMYWYRQDPGQGLRLIYYSQIVNDFQKGDIAEGYSVSREKKESFPLTVTSAQKNPTAFYLCASKGRTSGITDTQYFGPGTRLTVL.